These T cell receptor beta chains were read from a single sample in a study of blood T cell repertoires in COVID-19. Profiled with immunoSEQ multiplex PCR; TCRdb holds only in-frame clones, not every one. The sample consists of 270,000 or so clones, 83% of them appearing once. The sequenced sample was peripheral blood. The receptors originated from a woman aged 45-60 years who had recovered from COVID-19. Both conserved end residues are part of each CDR3. D genes are given only for firm matches. The size entry is marked missing in some rows and otherwise reads once, few, many or a size class.

>once|TRBJ2-7|TRBV7-2|TRBD1
CASSFRQGANEQYF
TGTGCCAGCAGCTTTCGACAGGGGGCCAACGAGCAGTACTTC
>.|TRBJ2-2|TRBV2|.
CASSEAGQGIAGELFF
TGTGCCAGCAGTGAAGCTGGTCAGGGAATCGCCGGGGAGCTGTTTTTT
>.|TRBJ2-1|TRBV5-1|TRBD1
CASSYEGQVNEQFF
TGCGCCAGCAGCTACGAGGGACAGGTCAATGAGCAGTTCTTC
>once|TRBJ1-2|TRBV20-1|.
CSASFAGGYGYTF
TGCAGTGCTAGTTTTGCGGGGGGCTATGGCTACACCTTC
>.|TRBJ2-3|TRBV7-2|TRBD1
CASSLDSGTGIDTQYF
TGTGCCAGCAGCTTAGACTCCGGGACAGGTATAGATACGCAGTATTTT
>many|TRBJ1-1|TRBV5-4|TRBD1
CASSPGTGGFDTEAFF
TGTGCCAGCAGCCCGGGGACAGGGGGATTCGACACTGAAGCTTTCTTT
>.|TRBJ2-1|TRBV7-9|TRBD2
CASSPRLAQDSYNEQFF
TGTGCCAGCAGCCCCCGACTAGCCCAGGACTCCTACAATGAGCAGTTCTTC
>.|TRBJ2-2|TRBV10-3|TRBD2
CAISESSSGRTGELFF
TGTGCCATCAGTGAGTCGAGTAGCGGGAGGACCGGGGAGCTGTTTTTT
>.|TRBJ2-3|TRBV10-3|TRBD2
CAIRAEGTSDTQYF
TGTGCCATCAGAGCCGAAGGGACTAGCGATACGCAGTATTTT
>.|TRBJ2-7|TRBV6-2/TRBV6-3|TRBD1
CASSSLPRTGVHEQYF
TGTGCCAGCAGTTCCCTCCCCCGGACAGGGGTCCACGAGCAGTACTTC
>.|TRBJ2-1|TRBV7-2|TRBD2
CASRQLAGINEQFF
TGTGCCAGCCGTCAATTAGCGGGGATCAATGAGCAGTTCTTC
>.|TRBJ1-2|TRBV9|.
CASSVVSGGSQYGYTF
TGTGCCAGCAGCGTAGTATCGGGGGGCTCCCAGTATGGCTACACCTTC
>.|TRBJ2-3|TRBV7-9|.
CASSLSLPGTDTQYF
TGTGCCAGCAGCTTGAGTCTACCGGGAACAGATACGCAGTATTTT
>.|TRBJ2-7|TRBV18|TRBD1
CASSQTGTDAYEQYF
TGTGCCAGCTCCCAAACCGGGACAGACGCCTACGAGCAGTACTTC
>.|TRBJ1-2|TRBV6-5|TRBD1
CASSYDLTGLGGYTF
TGTGCCAGCAGTTACGACCTGACAGGGTTGGGTGGCTACACCTTC
>.|TRBJ2-3|TRBV7-3|.
CASSRDSSTDTQYF
TGTGCCAGCAGCCGCGACAGTAGCACAGATACGCAGTATTTT
>.|TRBJ2-2|TRBV24-1|TRBD1
CATSDIGQGLTGELFF
TGTGCCACCAGTGATATCGGACAGGGGCTCACCGGGGAGCTGTTTTTT
>.|TRBJ2-7|TRBV29-1|.
CSVELRSSFVLDEQYF
TGCAGCGTTGAATTGCGTTCTAGTTTCGTTTTAGACGAGCAGTACTTC
>.|TRBJ2-3|TRBV19|TRBD2
CASSIGTSGLTDTQYF
TGTGCCAGTAGTATTGGGACTAGCGGACTCACAGATACGCAGTATTTT
>.|TRBJ2-3|TRBV5-1|.
CASRLGTDTQYF
TGCGCCAGCAGACTGGGCACAGATACGCAGTATTTT
>.|TRBJ1-3|TRBV2|TRBD1
CASSVGGGGLPSGNTIYF
TGTGCCAGCAGCGTCGGAGGAGGGGGCTTGCCCTCTGGAAACACCATATATTTT
>.|TRBJ2-1|TRBV27|TRBD1
CASSWGQEQFF
TGTGCCAGCAGTTGGGGACAGGAGCAGTTCTTC
>.|TRBJ2-1|TRBV28|TRBD2
CASSTRFTRLAGNEQFF
TGTGCCAGCAGTACTCGGTTTACCAGACTAGCAGGAAATGAGCAGTTCTTC
>.|TRBJ2-4|TRBV6-1|TRBD2
CASSERRAGLGIQYF
TGTGCCAGCAGTGAACGGAGGGCTGGACTAGGCATTCAGTACTTC
>.|TRBJ2-7|TRBV25-1|.
CASSVRNEQYF
TGTGCCAGCAGTGTGCGCAACGAGCAGTACTTC
>.|TRBJ2-3|TRBV27|TRBD1
CASSPGTGSPDTQYF
TGTGCCAGCAGCCCCGGGACAGGGTCACCAGATACGCAGTATTTT
>.|TRBJ2-7|TRBV25-1|.
CASISTGVCYEQYF
TGTGCCAGCATCTCGACAGGTGTATGCTACGAGCAGTACTTC
>.|TRBJ1-2|TRBV27|TRBD1
CASSAGGSYGYTF
TGTGCCAGCAGTGCAGGGGGTAGCTATGGCTACACCTTC
>.|TRBJ2-1|TRBV7-9|TRBD2
CASSPPGLAGGFYNEQFF
TGTGCCAGCAGCCCCCCGGGGCTAGCGGGAGGATTTTACAATGAGCAGTTCTTC
>.|TRBJ2-7|TRBV7-2|.
CASSLELGPHEQYF
TGTGCCAGCAGCTTAGAACTCGGTCCTCACGAGCAGTACTTC
>.|TRBJ1-2|TRBV28|.
CASGLSAGGYGYTF
TGTGCCAGCGGCTTATCAGCGGGGGGCTATGGCTACACCTTC
>.|TRBJ2-2|TRBV6-4|TRBD1
CASSESGQGSGELFF
TGTGCCAGCAGTGAATCGGGACAGGGATCCGGGGAGCTGTTTTTT
>.|TRBJ1-5|TRBV25-1|.
CASPNEVPQHF
TGTGCCAGCCCTAACGAGGTACCCCAGCATTTT
>.|TRBJ2-1|TRBV6-4|TRBD1
CASSRGQGSYNEQFF
TGTGCCAGCAGTAGGGGACAGGGGAGCTACAATGAGCAGTTCTTC
>.|TRBJ2-4|TRBV19|TRBD1
CASSIRGRWDIQYF
TGTGCCAGTAGTATAAGGGGGCGTTGGGACATTCAGTACTTC
>few|TRBJ1-2|TRBV6-1|TRBD1
CASSHGQGDYGYTF
TGTGCCAGCAGCCACGGACAGGGTGACTATGGCTACACCTTC
>.|TRBJ1-2|TRBV3-1/TRBV3-2|.
CASSQDLRGGSYGYTF
TGTGCCAGCAGCCAAGATTTAAGAGGTGGAAGCTATGGCTACACCTTC
>many|TRBJ1-5|TRBV19|.
CASTRERGQPQHF
TGTGCCAGTACTCGAGAGCGAGGTCAGCCCCAGCATTTT
>.|TRBJ1-2|TRBV7-3|TRBD1
CASSFPGTGVGGYTF
TGTGCCAGCAGCTTTCCCGGGACAGGGGTCGGCGGCTACACCTTC
>.|TRBJ2-1|TRBV29-1|TRBD2
CSVGGTSGNRNEQFF
TGCAGCGTTGGGGGGACTAGCGGGAATCGCAATGAGCAGTTCTTC
>.|TRBJ2-5|TRBV30|.
CAWSTRPLTQYF
TGTGCCTGGAGCACGAGGCCCCTAACCCAGTACTTC
>.|TRBJ2-1|TRBV27|TRBD2
CASSPPSGRYNEQFF
TGTGCCAGCAGTCCCCCTAGCGGCCGCTACAATGAGCAGTTCTTC